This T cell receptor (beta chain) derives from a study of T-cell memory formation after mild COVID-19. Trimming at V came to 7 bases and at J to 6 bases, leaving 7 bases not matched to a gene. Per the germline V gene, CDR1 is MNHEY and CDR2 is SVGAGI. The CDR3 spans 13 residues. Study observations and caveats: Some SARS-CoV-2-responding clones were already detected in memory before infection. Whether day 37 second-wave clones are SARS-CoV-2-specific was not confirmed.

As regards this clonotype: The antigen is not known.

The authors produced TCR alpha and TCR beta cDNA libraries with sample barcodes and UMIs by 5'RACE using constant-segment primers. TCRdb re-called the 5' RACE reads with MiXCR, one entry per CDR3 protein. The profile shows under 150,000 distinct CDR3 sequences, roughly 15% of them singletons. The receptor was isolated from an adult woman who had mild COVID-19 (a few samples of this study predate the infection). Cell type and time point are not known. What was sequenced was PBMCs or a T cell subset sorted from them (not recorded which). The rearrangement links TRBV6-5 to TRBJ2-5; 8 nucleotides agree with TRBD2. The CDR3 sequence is CASTGGAVQTQYF. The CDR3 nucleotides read TGTGCCAGCACGGGGGGGGCGGTTCAGACCCAGTACTTC.